The rows below give T cell receptor beta chains drawn from one sample of a study of cytomegalovirus exposure and HLA in healthy donors. TCRdb's copy holds only in-frame clones and misses some; the assay was immunoSEQ multiplex PCR. The sample yields 110,000 to 150,000 clones, around 85% seen once. The sample was PBMCs. These receptors were obtained from a female donor in good health and CMV-seronegative. Each CDR3 is given without its conserved first and last residue. A D gene is named only where the DNA matches it firmly.

V gene	D gene	CDR3 protein
TRBV7-2	-	ASSFRGNRSEQY
TRBV28	-	ASTDPGQHYEQY
TRBV7-6	-	ASSSRSRETQY
TRBV2	-	ASSGVGANNQPQH
TRBV2	TRBD2	ASRGLDGIGELF
TRBV6-1	-	ASSDGHPVSNQPQH
TRBV27	-	ASSHGSLSLDEQY
TRBV5-1	TRBD1	ASSVDRGNTEAF
TRBV6-1	-	ASSENGGYGYT
TRBV29-1	-	SATTWRSLAKNIQY
TRBV4-1	TRBD2	ASSQEGTSGPSYEQY
TRBV5-6	TRBD1	ASSQLQDRFGNTIY
TRBV6-5	-	ASSPEGDEQF
TRBV14	-	ASSRAREAKNIQY
TRBV13	TRBD1	ASSSAGTGNTGELF
TRBV5-6	-	ASSFRNITNTIY
TRBV27	TRBD1	ASSFYGQGVNEQF
TRBV19	TRBD1	ASSISTGGAYGYT
TRBV2	TRBD1	ASRGTGEKQY